Sequencing of this TCR beta chain was carried out in a study of T cells in Graves' hyperthyroidism and ophthalmopathy. Regarding the study as a whole: Ophthalmopathy got predicted by the model a median about six months before its onset.

Note on this clonotype: Its antigen is currently unknown.

Amplified regions were TCR beta CDR3 sequences from RNA transcripts. The primer set for the first-round RT-PCR of the TCR CDR3 was HTBI. One entry per CDR3 protein results from TCRdb running MiXCR on the multiplex PCR reads. The sample gives 500,000 to 600,000 distinct CDR3 sequences, 35% to 55% of which show up once; around 20% is in the top ten. The sequenced sample was peripheral blood or thyroid tissue (not recorded which). The clonotype was recovered from an adult woman with Graves' disease, either hyperthyroidism or ophthalmopathy (not recorded which).

CDR3 loop: CASTEGIQGGEKLFF. The CDR3 DNA follows: TGTGCCAGCACCGAGGGGATCCAGGGAGGAGAAAAACTGTTTTTT. The chain is built from TRBV9 and TRBJ1-4, with D perhaps matching TRBD1 (5 bases). This CDR3 region has 15 residues. Per the germline V gene, CDR1 is SGDLS and CDR2 is YYNGEE. Between the trimmed V and J ends, which lost 6 bases and 8 bases, there was a span of 20 bases.